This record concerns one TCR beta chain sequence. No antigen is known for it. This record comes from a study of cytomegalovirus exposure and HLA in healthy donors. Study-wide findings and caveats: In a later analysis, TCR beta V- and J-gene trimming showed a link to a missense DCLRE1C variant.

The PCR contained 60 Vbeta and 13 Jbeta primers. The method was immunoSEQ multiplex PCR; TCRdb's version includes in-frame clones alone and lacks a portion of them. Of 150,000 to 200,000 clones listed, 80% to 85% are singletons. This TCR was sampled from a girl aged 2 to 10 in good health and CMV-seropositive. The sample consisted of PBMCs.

The CDR3 DNA is TGTGCCAGCAGGAAGGGACTAGCGGAGCGCACAGATACGCAGTATTTT. Amino acid sequence: CASRKGLAERTDTQYF. V gene TRBV2 combines with J gene TRBJ2-3; 11 positions match TRBD2. The V gene end was trimmed by 6 bases and the J gene end by 1 base; junction bases not matched to a gene: 6. The CDR3 has 16 residues. Germline assignment: CDR1 SNHLY and CDR2 FYNNEI.